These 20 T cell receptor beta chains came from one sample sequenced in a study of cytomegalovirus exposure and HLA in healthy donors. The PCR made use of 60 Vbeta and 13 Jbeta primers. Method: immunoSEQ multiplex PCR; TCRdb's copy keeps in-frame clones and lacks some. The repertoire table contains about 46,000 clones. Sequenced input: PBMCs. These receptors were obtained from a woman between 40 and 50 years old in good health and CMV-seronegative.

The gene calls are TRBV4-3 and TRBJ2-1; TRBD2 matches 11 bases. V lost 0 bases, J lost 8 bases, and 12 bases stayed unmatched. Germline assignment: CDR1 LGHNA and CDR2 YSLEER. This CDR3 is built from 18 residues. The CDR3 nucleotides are TGCGCCAGCAGCCAAGATTATTCCACTAGCGGGAGTATGGATGAGCAGTTCTTC. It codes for CASSQDYSTSGSMDEQFF.

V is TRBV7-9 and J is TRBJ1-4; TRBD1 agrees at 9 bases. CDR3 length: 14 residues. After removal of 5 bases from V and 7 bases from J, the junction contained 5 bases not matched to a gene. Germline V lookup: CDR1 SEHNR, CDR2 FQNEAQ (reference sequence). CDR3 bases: TGTGCCAGCAGCCGGGGACAGGGAGGTGAAAAACTGTTTTTT. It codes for CASSRGQGGEKLFF.

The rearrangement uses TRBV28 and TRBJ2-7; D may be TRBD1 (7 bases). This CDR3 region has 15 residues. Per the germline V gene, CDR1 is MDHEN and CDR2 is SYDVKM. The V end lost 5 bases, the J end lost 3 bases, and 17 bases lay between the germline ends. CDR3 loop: CASSVPRDSFYEQYF. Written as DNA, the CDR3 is TGTGCCAGCAGTGTACCGCGGGACAGCTTCTACGAGCAGTACTTC.

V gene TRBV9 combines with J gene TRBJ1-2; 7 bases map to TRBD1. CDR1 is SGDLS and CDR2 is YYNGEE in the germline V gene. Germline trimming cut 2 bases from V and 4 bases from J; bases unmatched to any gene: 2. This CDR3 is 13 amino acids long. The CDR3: CASSVGDSYGYTF. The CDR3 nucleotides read TGTGCCAGCAGCGTTGGGGACAGCTATGGCTACACCTTC.

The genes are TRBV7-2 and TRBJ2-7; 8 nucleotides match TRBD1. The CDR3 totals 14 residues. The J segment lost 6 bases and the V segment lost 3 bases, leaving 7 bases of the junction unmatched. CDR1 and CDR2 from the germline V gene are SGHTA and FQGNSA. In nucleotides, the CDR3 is TGTGCCAGCAGCTTTTCAGGGGGCAACGGCGAGCAGTACTTC. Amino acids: CASSFSGGNGEQYF.

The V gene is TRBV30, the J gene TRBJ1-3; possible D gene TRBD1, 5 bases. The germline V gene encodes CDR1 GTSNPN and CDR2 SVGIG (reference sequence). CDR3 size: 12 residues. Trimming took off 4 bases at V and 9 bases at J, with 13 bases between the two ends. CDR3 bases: TGTGCCTGGACCAGGGTACGGAGCACCATATATTTT. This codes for CAWTRVRSTIYF.

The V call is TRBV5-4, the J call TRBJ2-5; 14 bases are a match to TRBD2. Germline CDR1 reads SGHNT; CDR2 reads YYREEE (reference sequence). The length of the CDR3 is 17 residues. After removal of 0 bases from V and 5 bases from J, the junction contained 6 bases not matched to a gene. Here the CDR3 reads CASSLVLTSGREETQYF. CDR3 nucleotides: TGTGCCAGCAGCTTGGTTTTGACTAGCGGGAGGGAGGAGACCCAGTACTTC.

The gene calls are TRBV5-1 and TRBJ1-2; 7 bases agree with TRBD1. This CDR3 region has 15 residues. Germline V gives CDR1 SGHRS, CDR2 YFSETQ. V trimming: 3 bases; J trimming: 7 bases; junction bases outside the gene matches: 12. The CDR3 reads CASSSGPGQRLGYTF. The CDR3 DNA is TGCGCCAGCAGCTCGGGTCCGGGACAGAGGCTTGGCTACACCTTC.

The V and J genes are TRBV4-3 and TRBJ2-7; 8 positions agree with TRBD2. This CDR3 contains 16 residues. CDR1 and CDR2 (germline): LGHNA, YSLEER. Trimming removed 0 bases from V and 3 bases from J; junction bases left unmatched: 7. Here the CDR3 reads CASSQDSASGSYEQYF. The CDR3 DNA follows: TGCGCCAGCAGCCAAGATTCCGCAAGCGGGAGCTACGAGCAGTACTTC.

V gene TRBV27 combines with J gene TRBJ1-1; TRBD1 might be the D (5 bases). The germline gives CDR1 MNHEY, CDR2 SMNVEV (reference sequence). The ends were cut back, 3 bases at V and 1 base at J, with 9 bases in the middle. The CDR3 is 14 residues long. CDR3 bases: TGTGCCAGCAGTTTTAAAGGGGCGAACACTGAAGCTTTCTTT. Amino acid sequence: CASSFKGANTEAFF.

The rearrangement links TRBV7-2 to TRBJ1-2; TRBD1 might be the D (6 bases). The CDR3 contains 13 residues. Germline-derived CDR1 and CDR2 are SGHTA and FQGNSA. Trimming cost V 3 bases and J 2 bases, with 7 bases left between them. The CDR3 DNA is TGTGCCAGCAGCTTCCAGGGGAACTATGGCTACACCTTC. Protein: CASSFQGNYGYTF.

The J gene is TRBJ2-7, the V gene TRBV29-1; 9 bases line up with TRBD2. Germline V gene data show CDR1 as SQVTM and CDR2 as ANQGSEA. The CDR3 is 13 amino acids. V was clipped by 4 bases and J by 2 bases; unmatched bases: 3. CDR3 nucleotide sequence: TGCAGCGTTGGCCTAGCGGGACCCTACGAGCAGTACTTC. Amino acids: CSVGLAGPYEQYF.

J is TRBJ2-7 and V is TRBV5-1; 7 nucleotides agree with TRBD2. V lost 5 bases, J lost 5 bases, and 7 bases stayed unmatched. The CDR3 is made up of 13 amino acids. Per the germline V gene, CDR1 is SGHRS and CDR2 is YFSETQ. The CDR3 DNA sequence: TGCGCCAGCAGTACGGGGGGTAGAGACGAGCAGTACTTC. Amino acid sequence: CASSTGGRDEQYF.

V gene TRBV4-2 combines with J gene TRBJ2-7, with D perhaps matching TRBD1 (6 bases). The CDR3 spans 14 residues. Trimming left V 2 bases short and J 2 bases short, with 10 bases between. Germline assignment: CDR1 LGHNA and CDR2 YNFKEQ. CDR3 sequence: CASSQRDNAYEQYF. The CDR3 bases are TGTGCCAGCAGCCAAAGGGACAACGCCTACGAGCAGTACTTC.

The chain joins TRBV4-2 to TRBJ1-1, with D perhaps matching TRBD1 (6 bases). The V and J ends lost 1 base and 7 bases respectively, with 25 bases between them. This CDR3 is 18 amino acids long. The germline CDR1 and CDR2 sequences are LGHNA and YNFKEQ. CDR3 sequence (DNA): TGTGCCAGCAGCCAAGTAGGGATACAGGGAAACAGGCCTGGTGAAGCTTTCTTT. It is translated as CASSQVGIQGNRPGEAFF.

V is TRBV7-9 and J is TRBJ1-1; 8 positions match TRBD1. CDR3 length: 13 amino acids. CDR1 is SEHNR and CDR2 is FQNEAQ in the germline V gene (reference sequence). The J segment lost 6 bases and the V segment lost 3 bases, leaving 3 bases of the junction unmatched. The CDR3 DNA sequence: TGTGCCAGCAGCTTCTCGACAGGGGCTGAAGCTTTCTTT. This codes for CASSFSTGAEAFF. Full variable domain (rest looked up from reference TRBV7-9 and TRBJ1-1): DTGVSQNPRHKITKRGQNVTFRCDPISEHNRLYWYRQTLGQGPEFLTYFQNEAQLEKSRLLSDRFSAERPKGSFSTLEIQRTEQGDSAMYLCASSFSTGAEAFFGQGTRLTVV.

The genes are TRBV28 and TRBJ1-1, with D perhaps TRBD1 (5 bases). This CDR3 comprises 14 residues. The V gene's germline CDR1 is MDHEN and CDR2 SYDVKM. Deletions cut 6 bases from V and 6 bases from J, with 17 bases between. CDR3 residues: CASSRGGGVAEAFF. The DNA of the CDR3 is TGTGCCAGCAGCCGGGGCGGGGGGGTGGCTGAAGCTTTCTTT.

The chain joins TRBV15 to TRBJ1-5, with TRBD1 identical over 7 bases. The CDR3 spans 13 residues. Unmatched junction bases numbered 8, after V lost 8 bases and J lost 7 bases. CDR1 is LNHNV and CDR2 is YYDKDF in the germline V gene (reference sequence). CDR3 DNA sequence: TGTGCCACCCGGACAGGTTTTCAACAGCCCCAGCATTTT. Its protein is CATRTGFQQPQHF.

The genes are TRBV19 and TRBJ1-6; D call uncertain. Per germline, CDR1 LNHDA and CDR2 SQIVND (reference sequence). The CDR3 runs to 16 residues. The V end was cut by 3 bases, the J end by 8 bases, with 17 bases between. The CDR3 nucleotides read TGTGCCAGTAGTATTCAAGCCCCACTCTCGGATTCACCCCTCCACTTT. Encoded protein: CASSIQAPLSDSPLHF.

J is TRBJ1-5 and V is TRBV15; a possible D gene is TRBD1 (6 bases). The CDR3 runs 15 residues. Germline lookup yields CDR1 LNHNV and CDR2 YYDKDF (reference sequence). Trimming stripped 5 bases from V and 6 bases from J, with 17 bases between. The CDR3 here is CATSSARGGAQPQHF. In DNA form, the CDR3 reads TGTGCCACCAGCTCTGCCAGGGGTGGGGCTCAGCCCCAGCATTTT.